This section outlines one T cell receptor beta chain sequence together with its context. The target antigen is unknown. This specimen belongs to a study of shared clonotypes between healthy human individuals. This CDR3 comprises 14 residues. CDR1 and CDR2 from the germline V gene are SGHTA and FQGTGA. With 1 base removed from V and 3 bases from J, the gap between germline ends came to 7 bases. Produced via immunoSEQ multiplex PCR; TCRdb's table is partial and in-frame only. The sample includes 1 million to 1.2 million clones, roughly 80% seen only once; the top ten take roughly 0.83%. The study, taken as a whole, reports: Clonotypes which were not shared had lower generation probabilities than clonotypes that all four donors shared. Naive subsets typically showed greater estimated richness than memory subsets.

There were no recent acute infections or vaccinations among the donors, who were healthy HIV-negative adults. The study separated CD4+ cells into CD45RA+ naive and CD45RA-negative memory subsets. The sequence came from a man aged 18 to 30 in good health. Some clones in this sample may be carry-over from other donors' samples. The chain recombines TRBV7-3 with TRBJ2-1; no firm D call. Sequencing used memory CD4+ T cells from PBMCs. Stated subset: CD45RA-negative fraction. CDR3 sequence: CASSLSASYNEQFF. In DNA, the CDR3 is TGTGCCAGCAGCTTAAGCGCTAGCTACAATGAGCAGTTCTTC.